This T cell receptor beta chain was captured by sequencing in a study of blood T cell repertoires in COVID-19. TCRdb's table, derived via immunoSEQ multiplex PCR, lists solely in-frame clones and lacks some. The table has over 100,000 clones, roughly nine tenths seen once. The source is a human donor in a cohort sampled during active COVID-19. Material: peripheral blood.

In nucleotides, the CDR3 is TGTGCCAGCAGTTACCCGGGACAGGACCAAGAGACCCAGTACTTC. It is translated as CASSYPGQDQETQYF. The chain is built from TRBV6-2 or TRBV6-3 and TRBJ2-5; TRBD1 matches at 8 bases. Germline V gene lookup returns CDR1 MNHEY and CDR2 SVGEGT. The ends lost 2 bases at V and 0 bases at J; junction bases unmatched: 2. The length of the CDR3 is 15 residues.